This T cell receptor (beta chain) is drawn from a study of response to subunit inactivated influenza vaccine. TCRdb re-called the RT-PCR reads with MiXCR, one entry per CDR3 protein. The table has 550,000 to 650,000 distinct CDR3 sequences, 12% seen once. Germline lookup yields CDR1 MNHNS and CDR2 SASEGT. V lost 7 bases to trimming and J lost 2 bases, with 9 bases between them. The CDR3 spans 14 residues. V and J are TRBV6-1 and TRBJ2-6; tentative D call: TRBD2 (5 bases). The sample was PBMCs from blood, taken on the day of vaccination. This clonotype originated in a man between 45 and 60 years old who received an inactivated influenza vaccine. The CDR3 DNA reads TGTGCCAGCATCCGGGATGCTGGGGCCAACGTCCTGACTTTC. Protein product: CASIRDAGANVLTF.